Listed below are T cell receptor beta chains from one sample, sequenced in a study of T-cell memory formation after mild COVID-19. TCRdb used MiXCR to reprocess the 5' RACE reads, holding one entry per CDR3 protein. Altogether about 140,000 distinct CDR3 sequences are present, more than 13% being singletons, with the ten largest covering more than 25%. Sample: PBMCs or a T cell subset sorted from them (not recorded which). Every receptor here comes from an adult woman who had mild COVID-19 (a few samples of this study predate the infection). Cell type and time point are not known. Both conserved end residues are part of each CDR3. A D gene is named only where the DNA matches it firmly. Where a row states a size, it is once, few, many or the class of an expanded clone; other rows omit it.

TGTGCCATCAGTGAAACTAGCGGGAGCTACGAGCAGTACTTC,CAISETSGSYEQYF,-,TRBD2,TRBJ2-7,TRBV10-3
TGTGCCAGCAGCTCACTCGGACTAGCGGGAGCGGGGTGGAGGACCTACAATGAGCAGTTCTTC,CASSSLGLAGAGWRTYNEQFF,-,TRBD2,TRBJ2-1,TRBV7-2
TGCGCCAGCAGCCAAGAGCTGATGGGTGCCGGCCACGAGCAGTACTTC,CASSQELMGAGHEQYF,-,-,TRBJ2-7,TRBV4-1
TGCGCCAGCAGTGGGACTAGCGGGCTCCCCGACACAGATACGCAGTATTTT,CASSGTSGLPDTDTQYF,many,TRBD2,TRBJ2-3,TRBV5-1
TGCAGCGTTGAGAATGGACACGGGGTTGAGGCAGAGACCCAGTACTTC,CSVENGHGVEAETQYF,-,-,TRBJ2-5,TRBV29-1
TGTGCCTGGGCGACAGGACCGAACACTGAAGCTTTCTTT,CAWATGPNTEAFF,-,-,TRBJ1-1,TRBV30
TGTGCCAGCAGCCCGACAGCAGGGATCTCCTACAATGAGCAGTTCTTC,CASSPTAGISYNEQFF,-,-,TRBJ2-1,TRBV11-2
TGTGCCAGTAGTACACAACAAGTCTCTGGGGCCAACGTCCTGACTTTC,CASSTQQVSGANVLTF,few,-,TRBJ2-6,TRBV19
TGCAGCGTCTGGGGGGAAGGGGGGCCGTCTGGAAACACCATATATTTT,CSVWGEGGPSGNTIYF,-,-,TRBJ1-3,TRBV29-1
TGTGCCAGCGCCTGGGGGTTTGGTTCACCCCTCCACTTT,CASAWGFGSPLHF,-,-,TRBJ1-6,TRBV27
TGTGCCAGCAGTGACCCCCGTCTTATGAGCAATCAGCCCCAGCATTTT,CASSDPRLMSNQPQHF,many,-,TRBJ1-5,TRBV6-4
TGTGCCAGCAGCTTAGCGGCGGGAGGCCACAATGAGCAGTTCTTC,CASSLAAGGHNEQFF,few,TRBD2,TRBJ2-1,TRBV7-9
TGTGCCTGGAGTGTAAGTAGCGGGGACCGCGAGCAGTACTTC,CAWSVSSGDREQYF,-,TRBD2,TRBJ2-7,TRBV30
TGTGCCATCAGTGATTCGGGTCCAGATACGCAGTATTTT,CAISDSGPDTQYF,-,-,TRBJ2-3,TRBV10-3
TGTGCCAGCAGCGCCAACGACAGGGCCACTGAAGCTTTCTTT,CASSANDRATEAFF,few,TRBD1,TRBJ1-1,TRBV13
TGCGCCAGCAGCCAGAACAGGGGAACAACTAATGAAAAACTGTTTTTT,CASSQNRGTTNEKLFF,-,TRBD1,TRBJ1-4,TRBV4-1
TGCGCCAGCAGCTGGGACAGACAGAATCAGCCCCAGCATTTT,CASSWDRQNQPQHF,few,TRBD1,TRBJ1-5,TRBV5-1
TGTGCCAGCAGCGAAATGGGTTGGGGAACAATGAACACTGAAGCTTTCTTT,CASSEMGWGTMNTEAFF,few,-,TRBJ1-1,TRBV7-9
TGCGCCAGCAGCCAAGGCCCCGGGACTAGCTACGAGCAGTACTTC,CASSQGPGTSYEQYF,-,TRBD2,TRBJ2-7,TRBV4-1
TGTGCCAGCCGTTTGGGACAGCCTAATTCACCCCTCCACTTT,CASRLGQPNSPLHF,few,TRBD1,TRBJ1-6,TRBV25-1